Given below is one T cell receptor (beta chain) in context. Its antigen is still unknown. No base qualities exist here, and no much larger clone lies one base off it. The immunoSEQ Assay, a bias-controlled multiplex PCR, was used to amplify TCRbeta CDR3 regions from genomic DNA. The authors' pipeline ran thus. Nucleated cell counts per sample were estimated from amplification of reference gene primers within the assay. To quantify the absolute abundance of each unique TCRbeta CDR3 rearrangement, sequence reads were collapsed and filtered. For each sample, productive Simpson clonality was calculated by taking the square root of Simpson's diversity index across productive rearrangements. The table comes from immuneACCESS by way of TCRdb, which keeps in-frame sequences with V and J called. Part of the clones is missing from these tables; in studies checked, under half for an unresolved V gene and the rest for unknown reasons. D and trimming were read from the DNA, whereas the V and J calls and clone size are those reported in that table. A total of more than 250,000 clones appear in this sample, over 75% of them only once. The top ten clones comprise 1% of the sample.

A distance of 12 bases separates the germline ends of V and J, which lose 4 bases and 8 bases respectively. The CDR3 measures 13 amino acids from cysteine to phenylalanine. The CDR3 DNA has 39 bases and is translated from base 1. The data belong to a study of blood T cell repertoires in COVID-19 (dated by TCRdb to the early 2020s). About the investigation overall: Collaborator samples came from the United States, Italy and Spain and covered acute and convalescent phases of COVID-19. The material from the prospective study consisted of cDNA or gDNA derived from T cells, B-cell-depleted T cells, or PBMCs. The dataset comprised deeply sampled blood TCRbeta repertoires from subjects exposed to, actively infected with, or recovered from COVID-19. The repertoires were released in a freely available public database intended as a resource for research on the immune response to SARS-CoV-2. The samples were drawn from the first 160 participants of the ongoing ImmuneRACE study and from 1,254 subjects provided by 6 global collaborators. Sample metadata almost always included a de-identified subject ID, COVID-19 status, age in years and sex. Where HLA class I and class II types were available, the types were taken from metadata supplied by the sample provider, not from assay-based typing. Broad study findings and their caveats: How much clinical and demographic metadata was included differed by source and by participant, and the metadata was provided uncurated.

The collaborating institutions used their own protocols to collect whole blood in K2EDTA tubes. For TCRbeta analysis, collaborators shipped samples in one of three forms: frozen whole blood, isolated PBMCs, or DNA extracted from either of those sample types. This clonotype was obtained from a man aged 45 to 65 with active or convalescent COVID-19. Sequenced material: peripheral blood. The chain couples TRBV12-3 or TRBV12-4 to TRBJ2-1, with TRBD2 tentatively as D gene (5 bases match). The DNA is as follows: TGTGCCAGCAGTTCGATGGTGGGAGATGAGCAGTTCTTC. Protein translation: CASSSMVGDEQFF.